What follows are 27 T cell receptor beta chains derived from one specimen sequenced in a study of blood T cell repertoires in COVID-19 (TCRdb year 2020). Preparation of the library involved the immunoSEQ multiplex PCR assay. TCRdb re-hosts the immuneACCESS table, in-frame sequences only. Its copies lack some clones; in the studies checked, an unresolved V gene accounts for under half of them, and the cause for the rest is not known. This sample gives approximately 150,000 clones in total; about 91% of them show up just once. The ten most abundant clones make up 1.6% of the sample. Sequences were obtained from peripheral blood. These receptors originate from a woman between 50 and 59 years old with acute or convalescent COVID-19.

The V call is TRBV6-5, the J call TRBJ1-1; no definite D call. V was shortened by 6 bases and J by 1 base, with 9 bases between the two germline ends. Germline V lookup: CDR1 MNHEY, CDR2 SVGAGI. This CDR3 is 13 amino acids long. The CDR3 DNA reads as TGTGCCAGCAGACTAACTGAGAACACTGAAGCTTTCTTT. Encoded protein: CASRLTENTEAFF.

V and J are TRBV7-7 and TRBJ2-5; D ambiguous. Germline CDR1 and CDR2: SSHAT and FNYEAQ (reference sequence). The CDR3 is 13 amino acids. Trimming pared 2 bases from V and 6 bases from J, leaving 10 bases between. The CDR3, as DNA: TGTGCCAGCAGCTTAAGCCCTTCCAAGACCCAGTACTTC. This encodes CASSLSPSKTQYF.

V is TRBV27 and J is TRBJ1-5; 8 bases match TRBD1. Germline V gives CDR1 MNHEY, CDR2 SMNVEV (reference sequence). The trim removed 5 bases at V and 5 bases at J, leaving 2 bases unmatched. The CDR3 has 13 amino acids. DNA for the CDR3: TGTGCCAGCAGTCCGGACAGGGATCAGCCCCAGCATTTT. This translates into CASSPDRDQPQHF.

The rearrangement uses TRBV11-2 and TRBJ2-7; 7 nucleotides align to TRBD2. V shed 2 bases and J 3 bases; nucleotides not matched to a gene: 7. The CDR3 is made up of 15 amino acids. CDR1 and CDR2 from the germline V gene are SGHAT and FQNNGV. Written as DNA, the CDR3 is TGTGCCAGCAGCTTACGGCGGGGAGGGGTCTACGAGCAGTACTTC. It codes for CASSLRRGGVYEQYF.

The V and J genes are TRBV21-1 and TRBJ1-2; the table's D gene call, TRBD1, was not cross checked with the DNA. TRBV21-1 is a known pseudogene. CDR3 length: 15 residues. The CDR3 loop is CASSREQGANYGYTF. The CDR3 DNA sequence: TGTGCCAGCAGCAGGGAACAGGGAGCTAACTATGGCTACACCTTC.

This chain links TRBV18 with TRBJ2-7, with 10 nucleotides matching TRBD1. CDR3 length equals 17 residues. CDR1 and CDR2 (germline): KGHSH, LQKENI. V lost 4 bases and J lost 0; bases outside the gene matches: 9. In DNA form, the CDR3 reads TGTGCCAGCTCACAGGGACAGGGGAAGGGTAGCTCCTACGAGCAGTACTTC. Its protein product is CASSQGQGKGSSYEQYF.

CDR3 protein: CASSRRGAETYEQYF. In DNA, the CDR3 is TGTGCCAGTAGTAGGCGGGGGGCGGAAACCTACGAGCAGTACTTC. The genes are TRBV19 and TRBJ2-7; TRBD2 matches at 8 bases. After removal of 4 bases from V and 2 bases from J, the junction contained 7 bases not matched to a gene. Germline values: CDR1 LNHDA, CDR2 SQIVND (reference sequence). The CDR3 sequence is 15 residues long.

The chain combines TRBV6-5 with TRBJ1-2; D remains ambiguous. Germline values: CDR1 MNHEY, CDR2 SVGAGI. Trimming left V 7 bases short and J 2 bases short, with 14 bases between. The CDR3 has 14 amino acids. CDR3 protein: CASNLREGNYGYTF. The CDR3 region has the DNA TGTGCCAGCAATCTTCGGGAGGGAAACTATGGCTACACCTTC.

In DNA form, the CDR3 reads TGTGCCACCATCGTGAATCCCGGCGGGTCCACTAACAATGAGCAGTTCTTC. It encodes CATIVNPGGSTNNEQFF. The chain couples TRBV24-1 to TRBJ2-1, with a weak D call TRBD2 (5 bases). Looked up from germline, CDR1 is KGHDR and CDR2 is SFDVKD. The V and J ends lost 8 bases and 5 bases respectively, with 24 bases between them. The CDR3 is 17 residues long.

This clone was observed once. The chain combines TRBV5-1 with TRBJ2-5; TRBD1 matches 8 bases. Trimming removed 5 bases from V and 3 bases from J; junction bases left unmatched: 6. Germline CDR1 SGHRS, CDR2 YFSETQ. The CDR3 totals 14 residues. CDR3 sequence: CASRQGEIEETQYF. The CDR3 coding sequence is TGCGCCAGCAGACAGGGGGAAATCGAAGAGACCCAGTACTTC.

The chain employs TRBV11-3 and TRBJ2-1; D call uncertain. The CDR3 totals 14 residues. From germline, CDR1 is SGHNT and CDR2 YENEEA. V was trimmed by 0 bases and J by 3 bases, leaving 6 bases between them. The CDR3 protein is CASSLDPGYNEQFF. In nucleotides, the CDR3 is TGTGCCAGCAGCTTAGATCCGGGCTACAATGAGCAGTTCTTC.

V usage is TRBV11-3 and J usage is TRBJ2-5, with TRBD1 identical over 8 bases. J gave up 5 bases and V 5 bases, and 10 bases lay outside the gene matches. The CDR3 has 15 amino acids. Germline-derived CDR1 and CDR2 are SGHNT and YENEEA. CDR3 sequence: CASSQRRQGMETQYF. For the CDR3, the DNA is TGTGCCAGCAGCCAGAGACGACAGGGGATGGAGACCCAGTACTTC.

The chain has TRBV4-3 and TRBJ2-7, with TRBD2 matching over 13 bases. Germline V CDR1 and CDR2: LGHNA, YSLEER. The CDR3 has 17 residues. J gave up 2 bases and V 3 bases, and 7 bases lay outside the gene matches. CDR3 loop: CASSQGGTSGETYEQYF. CDR3 bases: TGCGCCAGCAGCCAGGGGGGGACTAGCGGGGAAACCTACGAGCAGTACTTC.

The count of this clone is one. The chain is built from TRBV20-1 and TRBJ1-1; D possibly corresponds to TRBD1 (6 bases). The germline V gene encodes CDR1 DFQATT and CDR2 SNEGSKA (reference sequence). The ends were cut back, 6 bases at V and 7 bases at J, with 12 bases in the middle. This CDR3 comprises 11 residues. CDR3 residues: CSAWTAIEAFF. The CDR3 DNA sequence: TGCAGTGCGTGGACAGCGATTGAAGCTTTCTTT.

The J gene is TRBJ1-1, the V gene TRBV6-5, with TRBD1 matching 9 bases. The germline V gene has CDR1 MNHEY and CDR2 SVGAGI. Unmatched junction bases numbered 7, after V lost 6 bases and J lost 5 bases. CDR3 size: 14 residues. The CDR3: CASRDGDRVTEAFF. As DNA, the CDR3 is TGTGCCAGCAGGGATGGGGACAGGGTGACTGAAGCTTTCTTT.

The rearrangement links TRBV7-7 to TRBJ2-7; TRBD1 matches at 8 bases. The germline V gene encodes CDR1 SSHAT and CDR2 FNYEAQ (reference sequence). The CDR3 is 14 residues long. V gave up 3 bases and J gave up 1 base; unmatched junction bases: 2. In DNA form, the CDR3 reads TGTGCCAGCAGCTTGCGGACAGGGTCCTACGAGCAGTACTTC. It specifies CASSLRTGSYEQYF.

This chain connects TRBV7-6 to TRBJ2-1, with 11 bases identical to TRBD2. CDR3 size: 17 residues. Trimming took 8 bases from V and 0 from J; bases not matched to a gene: 9. The germline gives CDR1 SGHVS, CDR2 FNYEAQ. CDR3 nucleotide sequence: TGTGCCAGCGCGAGGCGACTAGCGGGGCCCTCCTACAATGAGCAGTTCTTC. Its protein is CASARRLAGPSYNEQFF.

The J gene is TRBJ2-3, the V gene TRBV25-1, with 8 bases that match TRBD2. Losses at the gene ends were 1 base for V and 2 bases for J; bases not matched to a gene: 2. CDR3 length: 15 residues. Germline loops: CDR1 MGHDK, CDR2 SYGVNS. This chain's CDR3 is CASSEWRGATDTQYF. The CDR3 DNA follows: TGTGCCAGCAGTGAATGGCGGGGGGCCACAGATACGCAGTATTTT.

V usage is TRBV11-3 and J usage is TRBJ2-1, with 11 positions matching TRBD2. Germline loops: CDR1 SGHNT, CDR2 YENEEA. This CDR3 is built from 15 residues. V was clipped by 3 bases and J by 7 bases; unmatched bases: 5. The CDR3 region has the DNA TGTGCCAGCAGCTTTGTAGCGGGGGGGGTGAATGAGCAGTTCTTC. Translating gives CASSFVAGGVNEQFF.

V usage is TRBV5-1 and J usage is TRBJ2-2; 12 bases map to TRBD1. Trimming at V came to 4 bases and at J to 6 bases, leaving 7 bases not matched to a gene. There are 16 residues in the CDR3. The germline V gene has CDR1 SGHRS and CDR2 YFSETQ. The CDR3 spells CASSAGQGASSGELFF. In nucleotides, the CDR3 is TGCGCCAGCAGCGCGGGACAGGGGGCTTCTTCCGGGGAGCTGTTTTTT.

This clone has a handful of counts. The chain carries TRBV19 and TRBJ1-3; unclear D gene. The V gene lost 10 bases and the J gene lost 0 bases, with 13 bases spanning the gap. The length of the CDR3 is 14 residues. Per germline, CDR1 LNHDA and CDR2 SQIVND (reference sequence). CDR3 amino acids: CATHSQSSGNTIYF. CDR3 DNA sequence: TGTGCCACTCACAGCCAGAGCTCTGGAAACACCATATATTTT.

V and J are TRBV5-1 and TRBJ2-2; D remains ambiguous. V was shortened by 4 bases and J by 1 base, with 8 bases between the two germline ends. Per germline, CDR1 SGHRS and CDR2 YFSETQ. The length of the CDR3 is 14 residues. CDR3 loop: CASSRDKNTGELFF. The CDR3 coding sequence is TGCGCCAGCAGCCGCGACAAGAACACCGGGGAGCTGTTTTTT.

This rearrangement joins TRBV10-2 to TRBJ2-7; 7 bases fit TRBD2. Germline V gene data show CDR1 as WSHSY and CDR2 as SAAADI. The CDR3 runs 14 residues. Trimming at V came to 7 bases and at J to 5 bases, leaving 11 bases not matched to a gene. The CDR3 protein is CASKVGGGADEQYF. CDR3 nucleotide sequence: TGCGCCAGCAAGGTCGGGGGAGGGGCGGACGAGCAGTACTTC.

CDR3 DNA sequence: TGTGCCAGCAGCCAACACGGACAGGTGGAAGCTTTCTTT. This encodes CASSQHGQVEAFF. V and J are TRBV14 and TRBJ1-1; 7 nucleotides align to TRBD1. The V and J ends lost 2 bases and 8 bases, in that order; junction bases with no gene match: 5. The V gene's germline CDR1 is SGHDN and CDR2 FVKESK. The CDR3 totals 13 residues.

The CDR3 is CAWSIAVNTEAFF. For the CDR3, the DNA is TGTGCCTGGAGCATTGCAGTGAACACTGAAGCTTTCTTT. The rearrangement links TRBV30 to TRBJ1-1, with no clear D. The CDR3 sequence is 13 residues long. Germline assignment: CDR1 GTSNPN and CDR2 SVGIG (reference sequence). Trimming removed 3 bases at V and 0 bases at J, with 8 bases between. Full variable domain (outside the CDR3, taken from reference TRBV30 and TRBJ1-1): SQTIHQWPATLVQPVGSPLSLECTVEGTSNPNLYWYRQAAGRGLQLLFYSVGIGQISSEVPQNLSASRPQDRQFILSSKKLLLSDSGFYLCAWSIAVNTEAFFGQGTRLTVV.

Here the CDR3 reads CASSHPPSGGPLSGNTIYF. The CDR3 coding sequence is TGTGCCAGCAGCCACCCCCCGTCAGGGGGACCCCTCTCTGGAAACACCATATATTTT. The V and J genes are TRBV7-6 and TRBJ1-3, with 7 bases that match TRBD1. CDR3 length: 19 amino acids. The J segment lost 0 bases and the V segment lost 5 bases, leaving 16 bases of the junction unmatched. Germline CDR1 reads SGHVS; CDR2 reads FNYEAQ.

The chain links TRBV5-1 to TRBJ1-2, with a tentative D call TRBD1 (6 bases). Trimming cost V 4 bases and J 5 bases, with 9 bases left between them. CDR3 length equals 12 residues. CDR1 and CDR2 from the germline V gene are SGHRS and YFSETQ. CDR3: CASSPTGYGYTF. Written as DNA, the CDR3 is TGCGCCAGCAGCCCCACAGGGTATGGCTACACCTTC.